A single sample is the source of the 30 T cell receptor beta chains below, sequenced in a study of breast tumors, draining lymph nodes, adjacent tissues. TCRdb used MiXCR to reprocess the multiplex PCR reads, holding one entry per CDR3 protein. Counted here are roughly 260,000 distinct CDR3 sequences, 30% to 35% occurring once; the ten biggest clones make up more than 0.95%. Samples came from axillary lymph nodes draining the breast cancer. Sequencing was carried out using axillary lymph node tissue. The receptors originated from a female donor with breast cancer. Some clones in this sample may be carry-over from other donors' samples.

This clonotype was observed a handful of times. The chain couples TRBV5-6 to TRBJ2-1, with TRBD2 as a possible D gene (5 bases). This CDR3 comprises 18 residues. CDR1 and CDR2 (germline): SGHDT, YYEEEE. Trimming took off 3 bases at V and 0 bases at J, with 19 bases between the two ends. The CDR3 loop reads CASSSLRVAGGSYNEQFF. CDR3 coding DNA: TGTGCCAGCAGCTCCCTACGCGTGGCGGGCGGCTCCTACAATGAGCAGTTCTTC. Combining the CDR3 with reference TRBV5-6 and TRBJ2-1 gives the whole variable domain DAGVTQSPTHLIKTRGQQVTLRCSPKSGHDTVSWYQQALGQGPQFIFQYYEEEERQRGNFPDRFSGHQFPNYSSELNVNALLLGDSALYLCASSSLRVAGGSYNEQFFGPGTRLTVL.

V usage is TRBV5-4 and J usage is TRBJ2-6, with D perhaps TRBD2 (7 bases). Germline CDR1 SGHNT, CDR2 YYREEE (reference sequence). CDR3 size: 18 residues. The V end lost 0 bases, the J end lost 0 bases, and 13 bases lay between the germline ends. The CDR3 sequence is CASSLGGGACSGANVLTF. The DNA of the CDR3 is TGTGCCAGCAGCTTGGGGGGGGGCGCGTGCTCTGGGGCCAACGTCCTGACTTTC.

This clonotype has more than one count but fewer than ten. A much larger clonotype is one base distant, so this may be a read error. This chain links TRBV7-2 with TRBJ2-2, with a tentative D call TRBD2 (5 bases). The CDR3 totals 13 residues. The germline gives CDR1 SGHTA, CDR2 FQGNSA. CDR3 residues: CASSPVPTGKLFF. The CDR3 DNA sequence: TGTGCCAGCAGCCCCGTCCCCACCGGGAAGCTGTTTTTT.

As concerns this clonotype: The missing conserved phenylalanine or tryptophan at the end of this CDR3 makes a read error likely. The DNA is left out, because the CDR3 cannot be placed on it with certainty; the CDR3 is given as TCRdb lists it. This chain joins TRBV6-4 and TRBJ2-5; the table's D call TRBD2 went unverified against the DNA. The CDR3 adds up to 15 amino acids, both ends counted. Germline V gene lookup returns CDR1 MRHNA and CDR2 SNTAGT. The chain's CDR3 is CASSARISGGKRPST.

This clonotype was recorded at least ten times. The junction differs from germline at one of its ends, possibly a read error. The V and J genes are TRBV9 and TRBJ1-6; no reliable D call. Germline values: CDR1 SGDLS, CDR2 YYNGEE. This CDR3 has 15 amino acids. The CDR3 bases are TGTGCCAGCAGCGTAGGGGGTGATAATAATCCACCCCTCCACTTT. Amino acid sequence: CASSVGGDNNPPLHF. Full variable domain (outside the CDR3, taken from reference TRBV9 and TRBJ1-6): DSGVTQTPKHLITATGQRVTLRCSPRSGDLSVYWYQQSLDQGLQFLIQYYNGEERAKGNILERFSAQQFPDLHSELNLSSLELGDSALYFCASSVGGDNNPPLHFGNGTRLTVT.

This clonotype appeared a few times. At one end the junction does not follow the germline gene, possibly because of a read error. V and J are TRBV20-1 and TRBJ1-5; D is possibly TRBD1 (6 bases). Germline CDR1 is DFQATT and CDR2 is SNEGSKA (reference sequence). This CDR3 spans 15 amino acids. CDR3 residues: CGALSRGLSNQPQHF. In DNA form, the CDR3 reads TGCGGTGCTCTATCGAGGGGGTTAAGCAATCAGCCCCAGCATTTT.

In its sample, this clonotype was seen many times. CDR3 region: CASSSGIGNSPLHF. Written as DNA, the CDR3 is TGCGCCAGCAGTTCGGGGATTGGTAATTCACCCCTCCACTTT. This chain uses TRBV10-2 with TRBJ1-6; D gene ambiguous. V was shortened by 5 bases and J by 6 bases, with 11 bases between the two germline ends. This CDR3 is built from 14 residues. Germline V CDR1 and CDR2: WSHSY, SAAADI.

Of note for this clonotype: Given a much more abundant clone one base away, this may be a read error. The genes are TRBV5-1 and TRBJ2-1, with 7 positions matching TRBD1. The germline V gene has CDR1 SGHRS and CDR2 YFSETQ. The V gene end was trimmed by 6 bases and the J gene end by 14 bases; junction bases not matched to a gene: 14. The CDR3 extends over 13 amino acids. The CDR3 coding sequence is TGCGCCAGCACCTCTAACAGGGGTCGGGACGAGTTCTTC. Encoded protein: CASTSNRGRDEFF.

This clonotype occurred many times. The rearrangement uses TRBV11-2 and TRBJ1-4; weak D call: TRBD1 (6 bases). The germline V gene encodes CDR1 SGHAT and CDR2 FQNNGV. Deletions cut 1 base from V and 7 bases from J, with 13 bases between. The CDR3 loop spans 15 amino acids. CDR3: CASSLGGGAGEKLFF. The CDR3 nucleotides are TGTGCCAGCAGCTTAGGTGGGGGCGCCGGTGAAAAACTGTTTTTT.

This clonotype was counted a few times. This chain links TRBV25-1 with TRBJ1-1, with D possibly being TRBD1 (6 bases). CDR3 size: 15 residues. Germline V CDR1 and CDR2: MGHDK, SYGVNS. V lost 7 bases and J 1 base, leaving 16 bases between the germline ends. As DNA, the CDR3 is TGTGCCAGCACCCAGGGACACTCTGGGAACACTGAAGCTTTCTTT. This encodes CASTQGHSGNTEAFF.

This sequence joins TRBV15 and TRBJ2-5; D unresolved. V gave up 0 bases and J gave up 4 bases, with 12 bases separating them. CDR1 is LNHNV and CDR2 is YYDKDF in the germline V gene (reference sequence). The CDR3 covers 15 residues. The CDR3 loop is CATSRDPGTVETQYF. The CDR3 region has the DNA TGTGCCACCAGCAGAGACCCCGGTACAGTAGAGACCCAGTACTTC.

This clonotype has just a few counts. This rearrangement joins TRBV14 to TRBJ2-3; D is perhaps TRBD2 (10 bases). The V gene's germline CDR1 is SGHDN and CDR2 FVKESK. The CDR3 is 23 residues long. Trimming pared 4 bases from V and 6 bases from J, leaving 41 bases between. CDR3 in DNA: TGTGCCAGCAGCCGAGTCGGGACAGGGCCCCTTGTTACCCGAGCGGGAGGGCCGGATACGCAGTATTTT. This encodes CASSRVGTGPLVTRAGGPDTQYF. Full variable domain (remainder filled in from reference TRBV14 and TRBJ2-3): EAGVTQFPSHSVIEKGQTVTLRCDPISGHDNLYWYRRVMGKEIKFLLHFVKESKQDESGMPNNRFLAERTGGTYSTLKVQPAELEDSGVYFCASSRVGTGPLVTRAGGPDTQYFGPGTRLTVL.

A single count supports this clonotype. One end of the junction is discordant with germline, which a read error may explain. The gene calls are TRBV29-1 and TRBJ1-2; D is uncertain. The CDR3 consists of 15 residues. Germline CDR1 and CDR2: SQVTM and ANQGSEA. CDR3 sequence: CSVEPPGYDSYGCTF. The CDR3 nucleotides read TGCAGCGTTGAACCGCCGGGATATGATAGCTATGGCTGCACCTTC.

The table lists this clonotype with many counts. The CDR3, as DNA: TGTGCCAGCAGCTTACCGTTCGAGACCCAGTACTTC. Its translation: CASSLPFETQYF. V and J are TRBV7-2 and TRBJ2-5, with D unclear. Trimming shortened V by 2 bases and J by 5 bases, and 6 bases separated the two germline ends. Germline V gene sequence: CDR1 SGHTA, CDR2 FQGNSA. There are 12 residues in the CDR3.

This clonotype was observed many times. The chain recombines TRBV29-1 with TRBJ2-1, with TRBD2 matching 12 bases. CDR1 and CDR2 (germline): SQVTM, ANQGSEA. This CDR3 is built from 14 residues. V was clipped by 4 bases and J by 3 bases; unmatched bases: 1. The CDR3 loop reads CSVGTSGNYNEQFF. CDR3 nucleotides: TGCAGCGTTGGGACTAGCGGGAACTACAATGAGCAGTTCTTC.

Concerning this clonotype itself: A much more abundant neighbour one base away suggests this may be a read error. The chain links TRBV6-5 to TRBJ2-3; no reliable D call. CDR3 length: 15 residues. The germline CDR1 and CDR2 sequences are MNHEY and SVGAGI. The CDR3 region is CASGYRQSSTDTQYF. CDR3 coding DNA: TGTGCCAGCGGTTACCGTCAATCTAGCACAGATACGCAGTATTTT.

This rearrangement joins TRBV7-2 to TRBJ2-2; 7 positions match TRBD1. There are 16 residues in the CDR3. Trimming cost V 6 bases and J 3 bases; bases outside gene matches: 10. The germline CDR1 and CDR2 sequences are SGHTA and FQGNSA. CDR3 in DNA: TGTGCCAGCAGTTATGGGGACAGTAGCTACACCGGGGAGCTGTTTTTT. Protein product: CASSYGDSSYTGELFF.

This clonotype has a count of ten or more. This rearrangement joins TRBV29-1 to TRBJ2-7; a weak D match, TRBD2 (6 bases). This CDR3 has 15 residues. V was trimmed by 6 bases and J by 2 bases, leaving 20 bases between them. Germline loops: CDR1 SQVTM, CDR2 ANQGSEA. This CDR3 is CSVEGWGKVPYEQYF. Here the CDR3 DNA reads TGCAGCGTGGAGGGATGGGGCAAGGTACCCTACGAGCAGTACTTC.

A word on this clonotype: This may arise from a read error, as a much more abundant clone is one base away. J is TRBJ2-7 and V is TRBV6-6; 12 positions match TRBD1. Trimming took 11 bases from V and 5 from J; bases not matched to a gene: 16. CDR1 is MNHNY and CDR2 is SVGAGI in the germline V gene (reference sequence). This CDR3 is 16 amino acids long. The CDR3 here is CAGTISPGQGAHEQYF. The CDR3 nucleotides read TGTGCCGGCACTATTTCTCCGGGACAGGGGGCACACGAGCAGTACTTC.

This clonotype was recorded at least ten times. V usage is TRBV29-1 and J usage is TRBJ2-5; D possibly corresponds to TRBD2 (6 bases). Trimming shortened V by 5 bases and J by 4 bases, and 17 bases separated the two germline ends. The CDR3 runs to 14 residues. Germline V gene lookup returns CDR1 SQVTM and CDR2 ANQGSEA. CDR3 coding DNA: TGCAGCGTTCTGGGAGGCAGCCGGGGAGAGACCCAGTACTTC. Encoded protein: CSVLGGSRGETQYF.

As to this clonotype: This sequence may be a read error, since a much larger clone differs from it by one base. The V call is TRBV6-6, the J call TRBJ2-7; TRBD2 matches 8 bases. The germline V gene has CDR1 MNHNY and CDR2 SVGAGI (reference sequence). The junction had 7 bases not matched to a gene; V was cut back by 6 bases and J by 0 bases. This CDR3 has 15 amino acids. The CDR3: CASRRLAGGSYEQYF. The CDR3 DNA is TGTGCCAGCAGGCGCCTAGCGGGCGGCTCCTACGAGCAGTACTTC.

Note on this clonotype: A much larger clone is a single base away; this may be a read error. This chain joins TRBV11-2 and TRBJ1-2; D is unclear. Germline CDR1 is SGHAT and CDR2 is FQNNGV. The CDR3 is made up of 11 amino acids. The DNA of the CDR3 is TGTGCCAGCAGCCCCAGCTATGGCTCCACCTTC. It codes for CASSPSYGSTF.

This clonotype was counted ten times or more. CDR3 loop: CSAREGLRLDGYTF. CDR3 DNA sequence: TGCAGTGCTAGAGAAGGGCTTAGACTGGATGGCTACACCTTC. The chain links TRBV20-1 to TRBJ1-2; D unresolved. The CDR3 sequence is 14 residues long. Per the germline V gene, CDR1 is DFQATT and CDR2 is SNEGSKA (reference sequence). V shed 0 bases and J shed 6 bases, with 14 bases lying between them.

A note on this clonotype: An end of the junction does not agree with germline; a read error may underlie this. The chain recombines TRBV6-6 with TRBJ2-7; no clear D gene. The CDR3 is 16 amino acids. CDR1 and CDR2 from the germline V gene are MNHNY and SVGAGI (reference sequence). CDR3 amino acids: CASSHSASANTYEQYF. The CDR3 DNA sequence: TGTGCCAGCAGTCACTCTGCCAGCGCGAATACCTACGAGCAGTACTTC.

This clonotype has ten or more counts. The CDR3 coding sequence is TGTGCCAGCAGTGAAGCTGTGGGAATTGACGGCTACACCTTC. The encoded protein is CASSEAVGIDGYTF. V is TRBV6-1 and J is TRBJ1-2; D unresolved. The CDR3 has 14 residues. Germline assignment: CDR1 MNHNS and CDR2 SASEGT. The V end was cut by 0 bases, the J end by 8 bases, with 13 bases between.

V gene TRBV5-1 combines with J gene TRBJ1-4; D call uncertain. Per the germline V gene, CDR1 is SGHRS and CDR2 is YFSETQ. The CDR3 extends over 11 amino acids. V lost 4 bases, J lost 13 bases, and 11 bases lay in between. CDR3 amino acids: CASSQGSRLFF. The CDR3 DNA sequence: TGCGCCAGCAGCCAAGGGAGCAGACTGTTTTTT.

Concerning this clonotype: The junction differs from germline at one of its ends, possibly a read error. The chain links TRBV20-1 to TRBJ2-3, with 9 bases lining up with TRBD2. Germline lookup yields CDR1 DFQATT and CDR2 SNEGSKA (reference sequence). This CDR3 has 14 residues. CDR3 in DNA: TGCAGTGCTTCAGCGGGAGGACGCACAGATCCGCAGTATTTT. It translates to CSASAGGRTDPQYF.

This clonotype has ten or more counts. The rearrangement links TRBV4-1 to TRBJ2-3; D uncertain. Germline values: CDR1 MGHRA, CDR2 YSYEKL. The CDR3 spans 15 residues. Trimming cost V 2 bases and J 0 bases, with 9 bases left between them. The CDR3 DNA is TGCGCCAGCAGCCAACTGCTCACTAGCACAGATACGCAGTATTTT. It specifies CASSQLLTSTDTQYF.

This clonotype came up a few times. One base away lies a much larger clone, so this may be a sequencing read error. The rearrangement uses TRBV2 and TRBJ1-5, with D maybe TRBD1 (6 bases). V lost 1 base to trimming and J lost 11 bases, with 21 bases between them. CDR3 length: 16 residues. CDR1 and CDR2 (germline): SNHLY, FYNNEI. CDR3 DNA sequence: TGTGCCAGCAGTGAAGGGACAGTAAGGGTAAGACAGTCCCAGCATTTT. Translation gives CASSEGTVRVRQSQHF. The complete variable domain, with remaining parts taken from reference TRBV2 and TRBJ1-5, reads EPEVTQTPSHQVTQMGQEVILRCVPISNHLYFYWYRQILGQKVEFLVSFYNNEISEKSEIFDDQFSVERPDGSNFTLKIRSTKLEDSAMYFCASSEGTVRVRQSQHFGDGTRLSIL.

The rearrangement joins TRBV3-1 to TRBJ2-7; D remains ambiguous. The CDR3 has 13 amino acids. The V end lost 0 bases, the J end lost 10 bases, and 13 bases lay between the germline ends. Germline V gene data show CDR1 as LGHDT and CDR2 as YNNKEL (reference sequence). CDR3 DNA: TGTGCCAGCAGCCAAGAGTCTCTCCAAGACCAGTACTTC. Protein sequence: CASSQESLQDQYF.